This TCR beta chain is from a study of blood T cell repertoires in COVID-19. Per the study methods: Amplified reference gene primers provided the basis for estimating nucleated cell counts. The repertoire was sequenced with immunoSEQ multiplex PCR; TCRdb's copy has only in-frame clones and lacks some. Clone size and the V and J calls come from that table; the DNA yielded D and trimming. The sample holds about 310,000 clones, roughly 89% seen once. This clone was picked up a small number of times. The sample has other DNA sequences that encode this CDR3 too. The receptor was isolated from a man aged 55 to 70 who had recovered from COVID-19. Sequencing was performed on PBMCs or T cells enriched from blood (not recorded which).

CDR3 coding DNA: TGTGCCAGTAGTATGGGGGGGCCCGGCACTGAAGCTTTCTTT. Translation: CASSMGGPGTEAFF. V is TRBV19 and J is TRBJ1-1, with a possible D match to TRBD1 (6 bases). Germline CDR1 LNHDA, CDR2 SQIVND (reference sequence). The CDR3 is made up of 14 amino acids. Trimming stripped 3 bases from V and 4 bases from J, with 12 bases between. The complete variable domain, with remaining parts taken from reference TRBV19 and TRBJ1-1, reads DGGITQSPKYLFRKEGQNVTLSCEQNLNHDAMYWYRQDPGQGLRLIYYSQIVNDFQKGDIAEGYSVSREKKESFPLTVTSAQKNPTAFYLCASSMGGPGTEAFFGQGTRLTVV.